These T cell receptor beta chains were read from a single sample in a study of T cell repertoires in cytomegalovirus infection. TCRdb independently ran MiXCR on the reads; one entry per CDR3 protein. Of around 740,000 distinct CDR3 sequences in the sample, about 40% were seen once. Sequenced sample: PBMCs. These TCRs come from a human donor in good health (CMV status not recorded). Some clones in this sample may be carry-over from other donors' samples. CDR3s include the opening cysteine and the closing phenylalanine or tryptophan. D genes are given only for firm matches. The listing skips clone size in some rows; elsewhere it reads once, few, many or a size class.

>-|TRBJ2-1|TRBV5-1|-
CASSHPDIQVNEQFF
TGCGCCAGCAGCCATCCGGACATCCAGGTCAATGAGCAGTTCTTC
>-|TRBJ1-2|TRBV12-3/TRBV12-4|TRBD1
CASSRGTGIYGYTF
TGTGCCAGCAGCCGTGGGACAGGCATATATGGCTACACCTTC
>few|TRBJ1-5|TRBV12-3/TRBV12-4|-
CASSEGPPNQPQHF
TGTGCCAGCAGTGAAGGCCCCCCCAATCAGCCCCAGCATTTT
>-|TRBJ2-1|TRBV11-2|-
CASSFDYHNEQFF
TGTGCCAGCAGCTTCGACTACCACAATGAGCAGTTCTTC
>few|TRBJ1-2|TRBV6-5|-
CASSYSEGAYGYTF
TGTGCCAGCAGTTACTCGGAGGGTGCCTATGGCTACACCTTC
>few|TRBJ2-7|TRBV9|-
CASSRTASYEQYF
TGTGCCAGCTCAAGGACCGCCTCCTACGAGCAGTACTTC
>-|TRBJ2-6|TRBV12-3/TRBV12-4|-
CASSPLPGANVLTF
TGTGCCAGCAGTCCGCTACCTGGGGCCAACGTCCTGACTTTC
>few|TRBJ2-1|TRBV20-1|TRBD1
CSARESGQGVNEQFF
TGCAGTGCTAGAGAATCGGGACAGGGGGTCAATGAGCAGTTCTTC
>-|TRBJ1-5|TRBV4-1|-
CASSQDRGSGQPQHF
TGCGCCAGCAGCCAAGACAGGGGTTCGGGTCAGCCCCAGCATTTT
>-|TRBJ2-5|TRBV5-5|-
CASSLFGGFQETQYF
TGTGCCAGCAGCTTGTTTGGCGGGTTCCAAGAGACCCAGTACTTC
>once|TRBJ2-7|TRBV5-1|TRBD2
CASTPLSGRPLAEQYF
TGCGCCAGCACCCCCCTTAGCGGGAGGCCACTCGCCGAGCAGTACTTC
>once|TRBJ2-2|TRBV7-8|-
CASSSRGAGTGELVF
TGTGCCAGCAGCTCCCGGGGGGCGGGCACCGGGGAGCTGGTTTTT
>few|TRBJ2-3|TRBV4-1|-
CASSQEGTESTDTQYF
TGCGCCAGCAGCCAAGAAGGCACCGAAAGCACAGATACGCAGTATTTT
>-|TRBJ2-4|TRBV3-1|-
CASSQDRAQIQYF
TGTGCCAGCAGCCAAGACAGGGCGCAAATTCAGTACTTC
>few|TRBJ1-5|TRBV6-4|TRBD1
CASSPGTGSGVPQHF
TGTGCCAGCAGCCCTGGGACAGGGTCGGGGGTGCCCCAGCATTTT
>few|TRBJ1-5|TRBV5-5|-
CASSAGTVGQPQHF
TGTGCCAGCAGCGCCGGTACCGTAGGGCAGCCCCAGCATTTT
>few|TRBJ2-7|TRBV5-6|-
CASSLWGSAYEQYF
TGTGCCAGCAGCTTGTGGGGGAGTGCGTACGAGCAGTACTTC
>-|TRBJ2-5|TRBV11-2|-
CASSLDVPETQYF
TGTGCCAGCAGCTTGGACGTCCCAGAGACCCAGTACTTC
>-|TRBJ1-2|TRBV6-1|-
CASEVWTSGGYTF
TGTGCCAGCGAGGTTTGGACCTCCGGTGGCTACACCTTC
>-|TRBJ2-2|TRBV28|-
CASSIQDGQLFF
TGTGCCAGCAGCATCCAGGACGGCCAGTTGTTTTTT
>few|TRBJ2-6|TRBV24-1|TRBD1
CATSDPTGRGANVLTF
TGTGCCACCAGTGACCCGACAGGGCGAGGGGCCAACGTCCTGACTTTC
>-|TRBJ2-7|TRBV29-1|TRBD1
CSALGQGREQYF
TGCAGCGCTCTTGGACAGGGTCGCGAGCAGTACTTC